The 16 T cell receptor beta chains below were found in one sample sequenced in a study of CD8+CD57+ T cells in acquired aplastic anemia. The use of genomic DNA as template underpinned the TCR beta VDJ and CDR3 profiling. Each CDR3 protein is one row after TCRdb ran MiXCR on the reads. The table shows a few hundred thousand distinct CDR3 sequences, with approximately 57% occurring only once. Material: sorted CD4+, CD8+, or CD8+CD57+ T cells (not recorded which) from PBMCs. The receptors here all came from a human donor with severe aplastic anemia or a healthy control (not recorded which).

CDR3 protein: CASSLEWGIRTEAFF. For the CDR3, the DNA is TGTGCCAGCAGTTTAGAGTGGGGCATTCGGACTGAAGCTTTCTTT. This chain uses TRBV12-3 or TRBV12-4 with TRBJ1-1; weak D call: TRBD1 (5 bases). V was pared by 1 base and J by 5 bases, with 14 bases between. The CDR3 sequence is 15 residues long.

The chain has TRBV29-1 and TRBJ2-7, with 8 bases that match TRBD1. CDR1 SQVTM and CDR2 ANQGSEA come from the germline V gene. Trimming took 4 bases from V and 2 from J; bases not matched to a gene: 13. CDR3 length: 16 amino acids. In DNA form, the CDR3 reads TGCAGCGTTGTAGGACAGGGCTCCGACCCGGCCTACGAGCAGTACTTC. This translates into CSVVGQGSDPAYEQYF.

The rearrangement uses TRBV7-9 and TRBJ2-1; 7 nucleotides agree with TRBD2. V lost 2 bases to trimming and J lost 2 bases; unmatched junction nucleotides: 6. CDR3 length equals 16 residues. The V gene's germline CDR1 is SEHNR and CDR2 FQNEAQ (reference sequence). The CDR3 is CASSLTGGAPYNEQFF. The CDR3 DNA is TGTGCCAGCAGCTTAACGGGAGGTGCTCCCTACAATGAGCAGTTCTTC.

The chain links TRBV20-1 to TRBJ2-7; D could derive from TRBD1 or TRBD2 (5 bases each). Germline V gene data show CDR1 as DFQATT and CDR2 as SNEGSKA (reference sequence). Trimming removed 3 bases at V and 1 base at J, with 16 bases between. This CDR3 is built from 15 residues. CDR3 coding DNA: TGCAGTGCTAGTCCAGGGAGTTCCCCATCCTACGAGCAGTACTTC. Translating gives CSASPGSSPSYEQYF.

This chain uses TRBV20-1 with TRBJ1-1; 8 nucleotides line up with TRBD1. The CDR3 is 17 amino acids. With 6 bases clipped from V and 4 bases from J, the junction kept 19 bases outside the gene matches. CDR1 and CDR2 from the germline V gene are DFQATT and SNEGSKA (reference sequence). The CDR3 DNA is TGCAGTGCCAATAGGTTGCCCGGACAGGGCGGAAGCACTGAAGCTTTCTTT. It translates to CSANRLPGQGGSTEAFF.

The chain employs TRBV11-2 and TRBJ2-3; perhaps TRBD2 as D (5 bases). Trimming removed 4 bases from V and 1 base from J, with 12 bases in between. Germline assignment: CDR1 SGHAT and CDR2 FQNNGV. The CDR3 runs 15 residues. The CDR3 region is CASSSHGGRTDTQYF. CDR3 nucleotide sequence: TGTGCCAGCAGCTCCCATGGCGGGCGCACAGATACGCAGTATTTT.

This clonotype showed up just a few times. The chain uses TRBV20-1 and TRBJ1-1, with D possibly TRBD1 on 5 matching bases. V was cut by 2 bases and J by 7 bases, with 14 bases left in between. The CDR3 covers 13 residues. From germline, CDR1 is DFQATT and CDR2 SNEGSKA (reference sequence). The CDR3 spells CSARQGRGGEAFF. The CDR3 DNA is TGCAGTGCTAGACAGGGTAGGGGCGGTGAAGCTTTCTTT.

A few counts support this clonotype. The chain recombines TRBV10-3 with TRBJ1-2, with 8 bases fitting TRBD1. V trimming: 2 bases; J trimming: 8 bases; junction bases outside the gene matches: 4. CDR1 is ENHRY and CDR2 is SYGVKD in the germline V gene. This CDR3 spans 13 amino acids. The CDR3 coding sequence is TGTGCCATCAGTGAGGAACAGGGGGGCGGCTACACCTTC. This codes for CAISEEQGGGYTF.

J is TRBJ2-7 and V is TRBV10-3; D uncertain. Trimming removed 4 bases from V and 9 bases from J, with 16 bases in between. The germline gives CDR1 ENHRY, CDR2 SYGVKD. The CDR3 has 13 residues. The CDR3 region is CAISGSTAEVQYF. The CDR3 DNA is TGTGCCATCAGTGGAAGCACAGCTGAAGTGCAGTACTTC.

The rearrangement joins TRBV29-1 to TRBJ2-1; D is possibly TRBD2 (5 bases). Germline lookup yields CDR1 SQVTM and CDR2 ANQGSEA. Trimming took off 4 bases at V and 4 bases at J, with 14 bases between the two ends. The CDR3 is 14 residues long. CDR3 DNA sequence: TGCAGCGTTGGGCTATCGGGGATTTACAATGAGCAGTTCTTC. It encodes CSVGLSGIYNEQFF.

The V and J genes are TRBV9 and TRBJ1-3; 7 bases fit TRBD1. The CDR3 is made up of 14 amino acids. V was clipped by 3 bases and J by 4 bases; unmatched bases: 4. Germline assignment: CDR1 SGDLS and CDR2 YYNGEE. DNA for the CDR3: TGTGCCAGCAGCGCCGGACAGGCAGGAAACACCATATATTTT. Translation gives CASSAGQAGNTIYF.

V and J are TRBV14 and TRBJ2-1, with 9 bases identical to TRBD2. Germline V gene sequence: CDR1 SGHDN, CDR2 FVKESK. V was clipped by 6 bases and J by 7 bases; unmatched bases: 7. This CDR3 region has 14 residues. Here the CDR3 reads CASSLSGSWNEQFF. CDR3 DNA sequence: TGTGCCAGCAGTCTTAGCGGGAGTTGGAATGAGCAGTTCTTC.

This clonotype was found many times. This sequence joins TRBV2 and TRBJ1-1; 7 positions agree with TRBD1. Unmatched junction bases numbered 8, after V lost 6 bases and J lost 4 bases. This CDR3 comprises 14 residues. CDR1 and CDR2 from the germline V gene are SNHLY and FYNNEI. The CDR3, as DNA: TGTGCCAGCAGAGGATTACAGGGGAGCACTGAAGCTTTCTTT. It codes for CASRGLQGSTEAFF.

Concerning this clonotype itself: An end of the junction does not agree with germline; a read error may underlie this. This chain links TRBV19 with TRBJ2-3; perhaps TRBD1 as D (5 bases). The CDR3 extends over 12 amino acids. Per germline, CDR1 LNHDA and CDR2 SQIVND (reference sequence). The CDR3 sequence: CASSLSRGAQCF. CDR3 DNA sequence: TGTGCCAGTAGTCTCTCGCGTGGGGCGCAGTGTTTT.

As regards this clonotype: A read error may produce the germline difference seen at one junction end. This chain connects TRBV24-1 to TRBJ2-2; D is uncertain. CDR3 length: 14 amino acids. CDR1 KGHDR and CDR2 SFDVKD come from the germline V gene. CDR3 residues: CATGDPGNTGELFF. CDR3 nucleotides: TGTGCCACCGGTGATCCGGGGAACACCGGGGAGCTGTTTTTT.

This chain uses TRBV7-8 with TRBJ2-2; 8 nucleotides agree with TRBD2. Germline V gives CDR1 SGHVS, CDR2 FQNEAQ. The CDR3 runs 15 residues. V shed 6 bases, J shed 1 base, and the junction held 4 bases outside the gene matches. The CDR3 loop reads CASRRGGRNTGELFF. CDR3 DNA: TGTGCCAGCAGACGGGGGGGCAGGAACACCGGGGAGCTGTTTTTT.